The present T cell receptor (beta chain) was sequenced within a study of T-cell memory formation after mild COVID-19. Findings of the study overall: Some clones that responded were present in memory (sampled pre-infection), which suggests cross-reactive memory joined.

J lost 6 bases, V lost 0 bases, and 5 bases had no gene match. Germline values: CDR1 SGHTA, CDR2 FQGNSA. The CDR3 is 16 residues long. On this clonotype: Its antigen is undetermined.

TCRdb analysed the 5' RACE reads with MiXCR anew, one entry per CDR3 protein. The sample has about 110,000 distinct CDR3 sequences, 15% to 20% seen once. The sequenced sample consisted of PBMCs or a T cell subset sorted from them (not recorded which). The receptor comes from a man aged 18 to 29 who had mild COVID-19 (a few samples of this study predate the infection). Cell type and time point are not known. The chain links TRBV7-2 to TRBJ1-6; 7 bases align to TRBD1. The CDR3 loop reads CASSLAGTATNSPLHF. CDR3 in DNA: TGTGCCAGCAGCTTAGCTGGGACAGCAACTAATTCACCCCTCCACTTT.